This TCR beta chain was sequenced for a study of T-cell memory formation after mild COVID-19 (dated by TCRdb to the early 2020s). Regarding the study in general: TCR sequence clusters from the two donors were found to be largely donor specific. Longitudinal TCRalpha and TCRbeta repertoire sequencing tracked T-cell clones expanding and contracting after mild COVID-19 in a couple of donors. The cohort was made up of two young adult volunteers, one female and one male, who were previously healthy.

For this clonotype: This clone's antigen is unknown. No per-base quality is available; no much larger clone lies one base away.

General study outcomes and caveats: Contracting CD4+ clones were found mainly in CM and EM memory subsets, while CD8+ clones were enriched in EMRA. The second-wave clones that peaked on day 37 were not confirmed to be SARS-CoV-2 specific. Only two mild cases were covered by the study, and larger cohorts that include severe cases with pre-infection samples were considered necessary. Some responding clones were found in pre-infection memory, which suggests that pre-existing cross-reactive memory T cells took part in the SARS-CoV-2 response. Balanced CD4/CD8 phenotypes were observed for clones contracting from day 15 to 85, whereas a bias towards CD4+ was observed for a second wave of clones expanding from day 15 to 37.

The reads were generated on an Illumina NovaSeq 6000. TCRalpha and TCRbeta cDNA libraries were built by 5'RACE with constant-segment primers, adding sample barcodes and unique molecular identifiers. Trizol reagent was used to extract RNA from every sample. Libraries were amplified in two PCR steps, with a second sample barcode and Illumina TruSeq adapters added in the second step. Sequencing of the libraries was done on an Illumina NovaSeq, producing 2 x 150 bp paired-end reads. Under the source paper's analysis protocol: The reads were demultiplexed and collapsed into UMI-guided consensus sequences using migec v1.2.7. Using mixcr v2.1.11, the UMI consensuses were aligned to TRA and TRB V and J templates and assembled into clonotypes. A clonotype was counted as expanded or contracted only if both edgeR and NoisET called the change significant, with noise models trained on biological replicates. edgeR calls used a false discovery rate-adjusted p below 0.01 and a log2 fold-change threshold of 1. As an exploratory analysis of dynamics, PCA with hierarchical clustering was applied to max-normalized trajectories of the 1000 most abundant clonotypes. Each responding clone was given a CD4 or CD8 phenotype based on the CD4+ and CD8+ repertoires, which had been sequenced separately. TCRdb reanalyzed the raw reads on its own, using fastp at Q25 for trimming and MiXCR for clone calling, and kept in-frame beta chains. Merged by CDR3 protein, the rows form single entries marked with the most common genes and DNA. TCRdb's processing, not the authors' own work, is the source of the V and J calls. The sample has 350,000 to 500,000 distinct CDR3 sequences on record, around 18% of them singletons. In total, the top ten clones hold more than 8% of the sample.

V was cut back by 3 bases and J by 3 bases, leaving a gap of 9 bases between them. The CDR3 covers 14 residues, taking in both the cysteine and the phenylalanine. Only the CDR3 DNA stays, 42 bases, in frame from base 1. The germline V gene sets CDR1 to SGDLS and CDR2 to YYNGEE. Ficoll-Paque density gradient centrifugation was the method used to isolate PBMCs. The receptor was derived from an adult woman who had mild COVID-19 (a few samples of this study predate the infection). The sample titles of this study are shuffled in the database, so cell type and time point are left out; the donor was told from shared clones. The rearranged chain carries TRBV9 and TRBJ2-2, with TRBD1 tentatively as D gene (5 bases match). The sequencing input was PBMCs or a T cell subset sorted from them (not recorded which). The bases are TGTGCCAGCAGCGGGGGCCGTGACACCGGGGAGCTGTTTTTT. Its product reads: CASSGGRDTGELFF.